Sequencing of this TCR beta chain was carried out in a study of identical twins. Study-wide results and limits: Conclusions relied on cross-sectional statistical analysis, not following the same donors.

TCRdb ran MiXCR on the 5' RACE reads and lists one entry per CDR3 protein. The data contain some 240,000 distinct CDR3 sequences, more than 9% of them singletons. Donors uniformly comprised healthy Caucasians. Looked up from germline, CDR1 is SGDLS and CDR2 is YYNGEE. V was pared by 4 bases and J by 9 bases, with 17 bases of the junction left unmatched. This CDR3 is 16 amino acids long. A word on this clonotype: The target antigen is unknown.

The V call is TRBV9, the J call TRBJ2-5, with TRBD2 matching over 8 bases. The sample taken for sequencing was memory T cells sorted from blood. The sequence came from a man aged 45-65 years in good health. The DNA of the CDR3 is TGTGCCAGCAGCCCGAATAGCGGGGCCGGCGTGGGGGCCCAGTACTTC. This sequence encodes CASSPNSGAGVGAQYF.